This T cell receptor (beta chain) was sequenced during a study of OX40 agonist ivuxolimab in advanced cancers. At the level of the study: Ivuxolimab was delivered to patients intravenously every 2 weeks at doses spanning 0.01 to 10 mg/kg. Patients treated during dose escalation were battling hepatocellular carcinoma, melanoma, renal cell or head and neck cancer.

Sequencing was performed with immunoSEQ multiplex PCR; in TCRdb, only in-frame clones are kept and a portion is missing. The sample has 65,000 to 90,000 clones; over 75% are singletons. Notes on the study in general: Clonal expansion from baseline to week 6 occurred in both CD4+ and CD8+ T cells.

For this clone: Its antigen is not known.

This CDR3 contains 15 residues. Germline-derived CDR1 and CDR2 are MDHEN and SYDVKM. V shed 5 bases and J shed 0 bases, with 11 bases lying between them. The starting material was CD4+ or CD8+ T cells sorted from blood, obtained in a trial of the OX40 agonist ivuxolimab. The clonotype comes from an adult with an advanced solid tumor such as melanoma, head and neck, liver or kidney cancer. J is TRBJ1-3 and V is TRBV28; no clear D gene. For the CDR3, the DNA is TGTGCCAGCAGTGCCGGGCCCCTCTCTGGAAACACCATATATTTT. Protein sequence: CASSAGPLSGNTIYF.